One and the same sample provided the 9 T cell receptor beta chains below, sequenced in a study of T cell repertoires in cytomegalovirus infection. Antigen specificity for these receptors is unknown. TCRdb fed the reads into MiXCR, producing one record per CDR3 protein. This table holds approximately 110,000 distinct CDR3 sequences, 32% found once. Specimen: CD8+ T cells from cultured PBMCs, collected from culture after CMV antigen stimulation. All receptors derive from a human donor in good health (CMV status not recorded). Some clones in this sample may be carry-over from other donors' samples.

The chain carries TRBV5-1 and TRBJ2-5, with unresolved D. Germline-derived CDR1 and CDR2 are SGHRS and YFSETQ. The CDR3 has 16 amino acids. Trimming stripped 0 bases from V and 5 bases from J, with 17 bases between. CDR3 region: CASSLVALSEEETQYF. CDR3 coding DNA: TGCGCCAGCAGCTTGGTAGCATTAAGTGAAGAGGAGACCCAGTACTTC.

The CDR3 nucleotides are TGTGCCAGTAGTATTCTCGGGGGGGCAAAGTACAATGAGCAGTTCTTC. It specifies CASSILGGAKYNEQFF. This chain connects TRBV19 to TRBJ2-1; 8 bases agree with TRBD2. V lost 3 bases to trimming and J lost 4 bases; unmatched junction nucleotides: 8. The CDR3 length is 16 residues. Germline-derived CDR1 and CDR2 are LNHDA and SQIVND (reference sequence).

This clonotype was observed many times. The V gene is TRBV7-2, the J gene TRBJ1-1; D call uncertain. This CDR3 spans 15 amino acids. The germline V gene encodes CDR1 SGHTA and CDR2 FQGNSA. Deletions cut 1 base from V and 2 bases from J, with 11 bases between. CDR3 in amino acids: CASSLVAAVNTEAFF. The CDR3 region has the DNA TGTGCCAGCAGCTTAGTTGCAGCCGTTAACACTGAAGCTTTCTTT.

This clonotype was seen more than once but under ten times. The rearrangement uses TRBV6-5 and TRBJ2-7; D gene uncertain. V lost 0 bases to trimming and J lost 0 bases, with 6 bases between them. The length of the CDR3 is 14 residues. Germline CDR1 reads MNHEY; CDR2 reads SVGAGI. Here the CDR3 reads CASSYSAGSYEQYF. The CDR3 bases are TGTGCCAGCAGTTACTCGGCAGGCTCCTACGAGCAGTACTTC.

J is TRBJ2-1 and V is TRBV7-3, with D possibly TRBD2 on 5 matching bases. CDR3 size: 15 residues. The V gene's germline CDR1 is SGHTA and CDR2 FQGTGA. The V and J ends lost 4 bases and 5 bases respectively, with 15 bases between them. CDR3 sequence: CASSSSGSVNNEQFF. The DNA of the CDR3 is TGTGCCAGCAGCTCCTCGGGATCCGTAAACAATGAGCAGTTCTTC.

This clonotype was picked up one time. CDR3 protein: CASMTGGLRPLHF. CDR3 in DNA: TGTGCCAGCATGACAGGGGGCTTGCGACCCCTCCACTTT. This sequence joins TRBV6-1 and TRBJ1-6, with 10 bases fitting TRBD1. Germline-derived CDR1 and CDR2 are MNHNS and SASEGT. The J segment lost 12 bases and the V segment lost 7 bases, leaving 6 bases of the junction unmatched. The CDR3 sequence is 13 residues long.

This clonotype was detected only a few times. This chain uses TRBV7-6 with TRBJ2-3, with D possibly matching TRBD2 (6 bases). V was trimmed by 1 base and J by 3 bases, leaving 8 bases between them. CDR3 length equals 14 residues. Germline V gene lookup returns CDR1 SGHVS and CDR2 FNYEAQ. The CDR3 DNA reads TGTGCCAGCAGCTTAGGCGGGGATACAGATACGCAGTATTTT. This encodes CASSLGGDTDTQYF.

CDR3 nucleotides: TGTGCCAGCAGGGGGACACGAACCTACGAGCAGTACTTC. This codes for CASRGTRTYEQYF. V usage is TRBV6-1 and J usage is TRBJ2-7, with D possibly TRBD1 on 6 matching bases. There are 13 residues in the CDR3. Germline V gene lookup returns CDR1 MNHNS and CDR2 SASEGT. V shed 6 bases and J shed 2 bases, with 11 bases lying between them.

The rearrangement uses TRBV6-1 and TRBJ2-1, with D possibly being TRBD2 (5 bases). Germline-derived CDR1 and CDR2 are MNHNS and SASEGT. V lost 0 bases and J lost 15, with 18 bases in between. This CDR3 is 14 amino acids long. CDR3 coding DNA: TGTGCCAGCAGTGAAGCGATCGGCGCGGGTGGGCGGTTCTTC. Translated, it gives CASSEAIGAGGRFF.